Below, one T cell receptor (beta chain) is given with its context. It has no known antigen specificity. No base-level quality is on record; no much larger clone is a single base apart. Participants in the prospective study were enrolled through a virtual design, were aged about 18 to 90 years, and lived in roughly 25 United States geographic areas. In the prospective study, cohorts were assigned on the basis of participant-reported clinical history obtained from a screening survey and a study questionnaire. Exposed participants were defined as having been in contact with someone with a PCR-confirmed or clinician-diagnosed COVID-19 case within 2 weeks of study entry. Each participant in the prospective study had whole blood, serum and a nasopharyngeal or oropharyngeal swab collected by mobile phlebotomists. Over a roughly 2-month period, participants in the prospective study had the option of providing additional blood draws and questionnaires. Before DNA extraction, prospective study blood samples were shipped either frozen or at room temperature.

This entry belongs to a study of blood T cell repertoires in COVID-19 (dated by TCRdb to 2020 to 2021). Looking at the study overall: Samples from collaborators originated in the United States, Italy and Spain and spanned both the acute and convalescent phases of COVID-19. The material from the prospective study consisted of cDNA or gDNA derived from T cells, B-cell-depleted T cells, or PBMCs. The dataset comprised deeply sampled blood TCRbeta repertoires from subjects exposed to, actively infected with, or recovered from COVID-19. The repertoires were released in a freely available public database intended as a resource for research on the immune response to SARS-CoV-2. Samples came from the ongoing ImmuneRACE study (first 160 participants) plus 1,254 subjects from 6 global collaborators. A de-identified subject ID, COVID-19 status, age in years and sex were almost always included in the sample metadata. Where available, HLA class I and class II types were obtained from metadata supplied by the sample provider rather than from assay-based typing. Broader findings and caveats from the paper: The amount of clinical and demographic metadata varied by source and participant and was provided uncurated.

TCRbeta CDR3 regions were amplified from genomic DNA using the immunoSEQ Assay, a bias-controlled multiplex PCR. The study's own analysis went as follows. Nucleated cell counts per sample were estimated from amplification of reference gene primers within the assay. To quantify the absolute abundance of each unique TCRbeta CDR3 rearrangement, sequence reads were collapsed and filtered. For each sample, productive Simpson clonality was calculated by taking the square root of Simpson's diversity index across productive rearrangements. Here the immuneACCESS table is served through TCRdb, limited to in-frame sequences with V and J called. Missing clones are a known gap in these copies; in checked studies unresolved V genes cover under half, and the rest lacks a known reason. From that table come the V and J calls and clone size; the DNA was used to work out D and trimming. This sample gives 220,000 or so clones in total; more than 80% of them show up just once. The ten largest clonotypes hold less than 0.9% of the sample.

The CDR3 sequence holds 16 residues, the cysteine and phenylalanine included. Only the CDR3 DNA stays, 48 bases, in frame from base 1. Trimming removed 0 bases from V and 8 bases from J, leaving 14 bases between the germline ends. Reading the germline V gene gives CDR1 MGHRA and CDR2 YSYEKL. The sequenced sample was PBMCs or T cells enriched from blood (not recorded which). The TCR comes from a man in his forties or fifties who had been exposed to COVID-19. The chain links TRBV4-1 with TRBJ1-6, with TRBD1 tentatively as D gene (5 bases match). The CDR3 corresponds to CASSQEGVGMDSPLHF. The nucleotide sequence reads TGCGCCAGCAGCCAAGAAGGGGTGGGGATGGATTCACCCCTCCACTTT.